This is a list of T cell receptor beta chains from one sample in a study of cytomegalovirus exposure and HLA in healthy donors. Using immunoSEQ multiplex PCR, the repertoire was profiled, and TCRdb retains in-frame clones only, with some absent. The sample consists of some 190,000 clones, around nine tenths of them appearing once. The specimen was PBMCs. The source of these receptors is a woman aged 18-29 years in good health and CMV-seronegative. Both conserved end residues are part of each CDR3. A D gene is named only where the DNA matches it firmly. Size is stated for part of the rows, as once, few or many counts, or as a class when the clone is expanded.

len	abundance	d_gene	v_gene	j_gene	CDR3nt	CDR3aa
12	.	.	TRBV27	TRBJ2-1	TGTGCCATCGCGGGCCCGGGGAATGAGCAGTTCTTC	CAIAGPGNEQFF
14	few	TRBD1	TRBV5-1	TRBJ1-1	TGCGCCAGCAGCGCGTGGGACGGCGACAGGGTAGCTTTCTTT	CASSAWDGDRVAFF
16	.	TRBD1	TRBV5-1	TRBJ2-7	TGCGCCAGCGGGGGACAGGGGGGCGCTCCAGCCTACGAGCAGTACTTC	CASGGQGGAPAYEQYF
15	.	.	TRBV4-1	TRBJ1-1	TGCGCCAGCAGCCAAAGTCCACAGGCGCCCGGTGAAGCTTTCTTT	CASSQSPQAPGEAFF
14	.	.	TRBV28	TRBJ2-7	TGTGCCAGCCTTAACCTGGGGAGTCGGTCCGAGCAGTACTTC	CASLNLGSRSEQYF
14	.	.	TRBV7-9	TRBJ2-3	TGTGCCAGCAGCCCAACCCGGGGCACAGATACGCAGTATTTT	CASSPTRGTDTQYF
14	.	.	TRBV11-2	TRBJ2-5	TGTGCCAGCAGCCAAAAACTAGCCGCAGAGACCCAGTACTTC	CASSQKLAAETQYF
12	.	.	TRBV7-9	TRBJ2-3	TGTGCCAGCAGCTCAGGAACAGATACGCAGTATTTT	CASSSGTDTQYF
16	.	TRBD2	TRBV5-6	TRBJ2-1	TGTGCCAGCAGCTTGGCCCGGCTAGCGGGAAACAATGAGCAGTTCTTC	CASSLARLAGNNEQFF
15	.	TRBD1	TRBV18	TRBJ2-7	TGTGCCAGCACCCCGGGCAGGGGGCGCGGATACGAGCAGTACTTC	CASTPGRGRGYEQYF
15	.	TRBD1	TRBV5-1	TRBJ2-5	TGCGCCAGCAGCCCCTTGGGACAGGTACAAGAGACCCAGTACTTC	CASSPLGQVQETQYF
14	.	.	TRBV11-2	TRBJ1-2	TGTGCCAGCAGCTCGAGGTTAGCTAACTATGGCTACACCTTC	CASSSRLANYGYTF
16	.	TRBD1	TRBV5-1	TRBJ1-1	TGCGCCAGCAGCTTGGCCCCCCCAGGGGGTGGTACTGAAGCTTTCTTT	CASSLAPPGGGTEAFF
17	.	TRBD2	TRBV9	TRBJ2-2	TGTGCCAGCAGCGTAGAGGCTAGCGGGAGGGTTTCCGGGGAGCTGTTTTTT	CASSVEASGRVSGELFF
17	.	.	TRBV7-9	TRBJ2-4	TGTGCCAGCAGCTTAGCTGATTGGGGCACCGGGGGAGCCATTCAGTACTTC	CASSLADWGTGGAIQYF
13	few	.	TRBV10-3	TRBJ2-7	TGTGCCATCAGTGCAGGGATGGGCTACGAGCAGTACTTC	CAISAGMGYEQYF
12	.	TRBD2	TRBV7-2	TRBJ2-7	TGTGCCAGCAGCCCTAGCGGATACGAGCAGTACTTC	CASSPSGYEQYF
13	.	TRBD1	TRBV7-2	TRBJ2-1	TGTGCCAGCAGCGTCCCAGGGGGCCTTGAGCAGTTCTTC	CASSVPGGLEQFF
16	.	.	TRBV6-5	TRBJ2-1	TGTGCCAGCAGTTCCTCGCAGGGGATCGCCTACAATGAGCAGTTCTTC	CASSSSQGIAYNEQFF
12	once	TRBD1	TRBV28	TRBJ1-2	TGTGCCATCGCCAGGGGGCGTTATGGCTACACCTTC	CAIARGRYGYTF
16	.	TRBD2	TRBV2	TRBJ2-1	TGTGCCAGCAATCGCCGGACTAGCGGCCCCTACAATGAGCAGTTCTTC	CASNRRTSGPYNEQFF
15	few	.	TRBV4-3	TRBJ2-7	TGCGCCAGCAGCCAAGAGCGGGCGGACTACTACGAGCAGTACTTC	CASSQERADYYEQYF
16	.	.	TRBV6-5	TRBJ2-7	TGTGCCAGCAGTTACTCATACCGACAGGCAACCTACGAGCAGTACTTC	CASSYSYRQATYEQYF
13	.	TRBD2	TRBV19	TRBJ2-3	TGTGCCAGTAGTATCTTACTAGCGGATACGCAGTATTTT	CASSILLADTQYF
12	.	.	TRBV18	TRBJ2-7	TGTGCCAGCTCAGATGACTCCTACGAGCAGTACTTC	CASSDDSYEQYF
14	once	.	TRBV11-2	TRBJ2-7	TGTGCCAGCAGCTCCCCTAGGGAGAGGGACAAGCAGTACTTC	CASSSPRERDKQYF
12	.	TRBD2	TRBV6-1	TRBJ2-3	TGTGCCACTTCTAGCGGCGCAGATACGCAGTATTTT	CATSSGADTQYF
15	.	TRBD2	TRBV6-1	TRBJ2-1	TGTGCCAGCAGAAGCGGGAGGCTAACCTACAATGAGCAGTTCTTC	CASRSGRLTYNEQFF
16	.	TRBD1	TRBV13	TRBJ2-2	TGTGCCAGCAGCGTGTTGGGACAGGGGAGGACCGGGGAGCTGTTTTTT	CASSVLGQGRTGELFF
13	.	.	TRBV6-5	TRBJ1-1	TGTGCCAGCAGGATCCAGGGGAACACTGAAGCTTTCTTT	CASRIQGNTEAFF
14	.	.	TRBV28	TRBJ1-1	TGTGCCAGCAGTCCCCCCGGGGAGCACACTGAAGCTTTCTTT	CASSPPGEHTEAFF
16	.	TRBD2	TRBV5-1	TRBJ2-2	TGCGCCAGCAGCATAACTAGCGGGAGGGCCTCCGGGGAGCTGTTTTTT	CASSITSGRASGELFF
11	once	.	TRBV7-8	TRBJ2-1	TGTGCCAGCAGCCGACTCCCGGAGCAGTTCTTC	CASSRLPEQFF
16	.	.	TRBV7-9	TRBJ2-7	TGTGCCAGCAGCCCGACCCGGGAAGGAACTGGCTACGAGCAGTACTTC	CASSPTREGTGYEQYF
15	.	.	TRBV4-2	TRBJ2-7	TGTGCCAGCAGCCAAGATCTTAGCGTCTCCTACGAGCAGTACTTC	CASSQDLSVSYEQYF
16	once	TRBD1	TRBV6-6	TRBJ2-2	TGTGCCAGCAGTTACCGCGCCGGGACAGCCACCGGGGAGCTGTTTTTT	CASSYRAGTATGELFF
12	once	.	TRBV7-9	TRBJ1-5	TGTGCCAGCAGCGGGCCCAATCAGCCCCAGCATTTT	CASSGPNQPQHF
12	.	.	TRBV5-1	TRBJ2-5	TGCGCCATTAGGGGGGGCGGGGAGACCCAGTACTTC	CAIRGGGETQYF
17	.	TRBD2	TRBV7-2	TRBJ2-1	TGTGCCAGCGTGGGCGGGGGGGCCCCTAGCTCCTACAATGAGCAGTTCTTC	CASVGGGAPSSYNEQFF
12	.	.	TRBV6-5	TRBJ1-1	TGTGCCTCAGCAGGGGCAAACACTGAAGCTTTCTTT	CASAGANTEAFF
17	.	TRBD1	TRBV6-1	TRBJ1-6	TGTGCCAGCAGTGACCGACAGGGATTCCTTGATAATTCACCCCTCCACTTT	CASSDRQGFLDNSPLHF
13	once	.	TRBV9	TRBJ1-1	TGTGCCAGCAGTTCTGAACCAGGGGCCGGAGCTTTCTTT	CASSSEPGAGAFF
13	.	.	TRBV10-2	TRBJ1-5	TGCGCCGTTAGTCCTTGGGCAGACCAGCCCCAGCATTTT	CAVSPWADQPQHF
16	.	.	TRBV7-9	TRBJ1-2	TGTTCCAGCAGCTTAGTACCCGTGGGACAATCCTATGGCTACACCTTC	CSSSLVPVGQSYGYTF
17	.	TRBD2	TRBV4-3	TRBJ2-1	TGCGCCAGCAGCCAAGGGACTAGCGGGAGGAACTACAATGAGCAGTTCTTC	CASSQGTSGRNYNEQFF
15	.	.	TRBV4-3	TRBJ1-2	TGCGCCAGCAGCCAAGACGGGCAGGGGCTCTATGGCTACACCTTC	CASSQDGQGLYGYTF
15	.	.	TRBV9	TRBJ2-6	TGTGCCAGCAGCGTAGGCGGTTCTGGGGCCAACGTCCTGACTTTC	CASSVGGSGANVLTF
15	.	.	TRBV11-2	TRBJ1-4	TGTGCCAGCAGCCCCCGGACAGTGAATAATGAAAAACTGTTTTTT	CASSPRTVNNEKLFF
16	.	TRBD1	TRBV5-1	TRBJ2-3	TGCGCCAGCAGCCGGGCAGGGGGCGAGGACACAGATACGCAGTATTTT	CASSRAGGEDTDTQYF
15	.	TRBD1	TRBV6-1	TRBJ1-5	TGTGCCAGCAGTGAATGGGGACAGAGCAATCAGCCCCAGCATTTT	CASSEWGQSNQPQHF
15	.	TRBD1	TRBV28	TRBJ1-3	TGTGCCAGCAGTTACAGGGGACTCTCTGGAAACACCATATATTTT	CASSYRGLSGNTIYF
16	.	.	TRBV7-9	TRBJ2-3	TGTGCCAGCAGCTTAGGTATAGACTATAGCACAGATACGCAGTATTTT	CASSLGIDYSTDTQYF
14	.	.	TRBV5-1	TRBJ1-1	TGCGCCAGCAGCTTCCTCCGGGACACCGCTGAAGCTTTCTTT	CASSFLRDTAEAFF
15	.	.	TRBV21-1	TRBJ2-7	TGTGCCATCCTCCGCGGGGACCGATGTTACTACGAGCAGTACTTC	CAILRGDRCYYEQYF
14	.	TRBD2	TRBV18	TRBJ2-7	TGTGCCAGCTCCTTAGCGGGCCTGGACCACGAGCAGTACTTC	CASSLAGLDHEQYF